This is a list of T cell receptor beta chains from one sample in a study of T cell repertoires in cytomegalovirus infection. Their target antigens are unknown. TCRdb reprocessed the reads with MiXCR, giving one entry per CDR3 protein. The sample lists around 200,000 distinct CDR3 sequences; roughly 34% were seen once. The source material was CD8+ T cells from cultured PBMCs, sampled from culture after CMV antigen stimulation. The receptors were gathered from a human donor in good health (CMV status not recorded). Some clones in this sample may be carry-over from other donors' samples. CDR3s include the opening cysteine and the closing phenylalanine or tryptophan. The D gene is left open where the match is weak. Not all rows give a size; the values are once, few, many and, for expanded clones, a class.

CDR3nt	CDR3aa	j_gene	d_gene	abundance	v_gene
TGTGCCAGCAGCAGGCCGCGGACAGGCTATGGCTACACCTTC	CASSRPRTGYGYTF	TRBJ1-2	TRBD1	NA	TRBV28
TGTGCCAGCAGCTTACGGGGGGCCCTCCCCCCCCACAATGAGCAGTTCTTC	CASSLRGALPPHNEQFF	TRBJ2-1	NA	few	TRBV7-2
TGCAGTGCTAGAGATCAGGAGTTACACACTGAAGCTTTCTTT	CSARDQELHTEAFF	TRBJ1-1	NA	many	TRBV20-1
TGTGCCAGCAGTCCCCACAATGGACAGGGGATCAATGAGTATTTT	CASSPHNGQGINEYF	TRBJ2-3	TRBD1	NA	TRBV27
TGCAGCGTTCGATCCATAGCGGGAGGACCAGCGAATGAGCAGTTCTTC	CSVRSIAGGPANEQFF	TRBJ2-1	TRBD2	few	TRBV29-1
TGTGCCAGTAGTATCACCCGACAGGGCTCCAATCAGCCCCAGCATTTT	CASSITRQGSNQPQHF	TRBJ1-5	TRBD1	once	TRBV19
TGTGCCAGCAGTGATTTCAGACTAGCGGCAAACAATGAGCAGTTCTTC	CASSDFRLAANNEQFF	TRBJ2-1	TRBD2	few	TRBV6-1
TGTGCCAGCAGCTACGGACAGGGGAGCACTGAAGCTTTCTTT	CASSYGQGSTEAFF	TRBJ1-1	TRBD1	once	TRBV5-6
TGTGCCAGCAGCTTAAGACTGATGGAGACCCAGTACTTC	CASSLRLMETQYF	TRBJ2-5	NA	NA	TRBV13
TGTGCCAGCATCTCCCGGGATACCGGGGAGCTGTTTTTT	CASISRDTGELFF	TRBJ2-2	NA	NA	TRBV7-2
TGTGCCAGCAGTTTGAAGCCAGCTAACTATGGCTACACCTTC	CASSLKPANYGYTF	TRBJ1-2	NA	NA	TRBV27
TGTGCCAGCAGCCCCGGGACACCTTCTAACTATGGCTACACCTTC	CASSPGTPSNYGYTF	TRBJ1-2	NA	many	TRBV7-6
TGTGCCAGCAGTTACTCAGCAGGGGCAGGCTATGGCTACACCTTC	CASSYSAGAGYGYTF	TRBJ1-2	NA	few	TRBV6-6
TGCGCCAGCAGCCAAGACCAACAGGGGGGTAGCAATCAGCCCCAGCATTTT	CASSQDQQGGSNQPQHF	TRBJ1-5	TRBD1	few	TRBV4-1
TGTGCCAGCAGCTTGGATGCATATAGCAATCAGCCCCAGCATTTT	CASSLDAYSNQPQHF	TRBJ1-5	NA	few	TRBV7-9
TGTGCCAGTAGTATGGCCGCCAACACTGAAGCTTTCTTT	CASSMAANTEAFF	TRBJ1-1	NA	NA	TRBV19
TGTGCCAGCAGTTCCCCCCCCAGGGGAAATCAGCCCCAGCATTTT	CASSSPPRGNQPQHF	TRBJ1-5	NA	NA	TRBV28
TGTGCCAGCAGCTCCCCCGGGACACAGGAAGCTTTCTTT	CASSSPGTQEAFF	TRBJ1-1	NA	NA	TRBV7-3
TGTGCCAGCACCCCAGGGGCGGGTGCCTACGAGCAGTACTTC	CASTPGAGAYEQYF	TRBJ2-7	NA	few	TRBV9
TGTGCCAGCAGTCAGACCCTACTACTAGCGGGGACCCTCGCGAACACAGATACGCAGTATTTT	CASSQTLLLAGTLANTDTQYF	TRBJ2-3	TRBD2	NA	TRBV27
TGTGCCACCAGTGATTCTGTGGGACTAGCGGGGTCAAATGAGCAGTTCTTC	CATSDSVGLAGSNEQFF	TRBJ2-1	TRBD2	few	TRBV24-1
TGTGCCAGCAGCGTCAAGCGGGGGGGCACAGATACGCAGTATTTT	CASSVKRGGTDTQYF	TRBJ2-3	TRBD2	few	TRBV7-6
TGTGCCAGCAGCTTAGACAGGGAAGCCCCCGAGATCGGCTACACCTTC	CASSLDREAPEIGYTF	TRBJ1-2	NA	few	TRBV7-9
TGTGCCAGCAGTAGACAGGCTAATCAGCCCCAGCATTTT	CASSRQANQPQHF	TRBJ1-5	NA	NA	TRBV12-3/TRBV12-4
TGTGCCAGCAGTTCTTGGACTAGTGGCTCCTACGAGCAGTACTTC	CASSSWTSGSYEQYF	TRBJ2-7	TRBD2	NA	TRBV28
TGTGCCAGCAGTTCCCGGGACAGGGCCACAGATACGCAGTATTTT	CASSSRDRATDTQYF	TRBJ2-3	TRBD1	NA	TRBV27
TGTGCCAGCAGCTTTGAGTATTACACAGAGATCTCCTACGAGCAGTACTTC	CASSFEYYTEISYEQYF	TRBJ2-7	NA	NA	TRBV7-9
TGCAGCGTTGAAGGCGGTCGGGAGCTGTCCTACAATGAGCAGTTCTTC	CSVEGGRELSYNEQFF	TRBJ2-1	NA	once	TRBV29-1
TGTGCCAGCAGCTTAGAGGGCGGCGTAGGCTACAATGAGCAGTTCTTC	CASSLEGGVGYNEQFF	TRBJ2-1	NA	many	TRBV7-8
TGCAGTGCTAGAGATCTCCCCACAGGTTACGGGCATGAAAAACTGTTTTTT	CSARDLPTGYGHEKLFF	TRBJ1-4	NA	once	TRBV20-1
TGTGCCAGCAGTATTGGGACAGACACTGAAGCTTTCTTT	CASSIGTDTEAFF	TRBJ1-1	TRBD1	NA	TRBV28
TGTGCCAGCAGACCACCTGCAGACAGGAGGGCTGAAGCTTTCTTT	CASRPPADRRAEAFF	TRBJ1-1	NA	NA	TRBV12-3/TRBV12-4
TGTGCCAGCAGCATGGACAATGGGGATGAAAAACTGTTTTTT	CASSMDNGDEKLFF	TRBJ1-4	NA	NA	TRBV7-4
TGTGCCAGCGCGGAGGGACAGGGCTACGAGCAGTACTTC	CASAEGQGYEQYF	TRBJ2-7	TRBD1	NA	TRBV7-7
TGTGCCAGCAGTTCAGGGTTTTCACCCCTCCACTTT	CASSSGFSPLHF	TRBJ1-6	NA	NA	TRBV7-2
TGCAGTGCTGGGGGACCGAACACCGGGGAGCTGTTTTTT	CSAGGPNTGELFF	TRBJ2-2	NA	NA	TRBV20-1
TGCAGTGCTTCAGACAGGGACTCACTGTTTTTT	CSASDRDSLFF	TRBJ2-2	NA	NA	TRBV20-1